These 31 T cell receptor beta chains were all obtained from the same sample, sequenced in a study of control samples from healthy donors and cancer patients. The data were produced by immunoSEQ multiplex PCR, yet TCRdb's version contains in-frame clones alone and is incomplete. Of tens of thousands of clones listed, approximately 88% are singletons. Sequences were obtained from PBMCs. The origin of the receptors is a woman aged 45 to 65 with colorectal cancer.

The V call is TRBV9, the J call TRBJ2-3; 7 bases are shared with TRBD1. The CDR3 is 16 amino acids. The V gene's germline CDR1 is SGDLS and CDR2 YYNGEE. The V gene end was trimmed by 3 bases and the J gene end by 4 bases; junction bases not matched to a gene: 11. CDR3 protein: CASSATGAWGPDTQYF. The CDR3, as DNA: TGTGCCAGCAGCGCCACAGGGGCCTGGGGCCCAGATACGCAGTATTTT. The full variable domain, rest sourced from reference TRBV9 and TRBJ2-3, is DSGVTQTPKHLITATGQRVTLRCSPRSGDLSVYWYQQSLDQGLQFLIQYYNGEERAKGNILERFSAQQFPDLHSELNLSSLELGDSALYFCASSATGAWGPDTQYFGPGTRLTVL.

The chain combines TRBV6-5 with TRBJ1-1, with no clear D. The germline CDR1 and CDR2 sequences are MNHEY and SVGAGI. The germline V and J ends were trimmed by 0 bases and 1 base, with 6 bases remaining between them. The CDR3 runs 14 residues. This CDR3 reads CASSYSRENTEAFF. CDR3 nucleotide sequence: TGTGCCAGCAGTTACTCGAGGGAGAACACTGAAGCTTTCTTT.

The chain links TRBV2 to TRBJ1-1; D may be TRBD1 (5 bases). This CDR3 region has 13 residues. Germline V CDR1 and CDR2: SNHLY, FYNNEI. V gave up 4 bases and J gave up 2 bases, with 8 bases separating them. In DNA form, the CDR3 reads TGTGCCAGCAGTGGACAGCAAAACACTGAAGCTTTCTTT. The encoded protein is CASSGQQNTEAFF.

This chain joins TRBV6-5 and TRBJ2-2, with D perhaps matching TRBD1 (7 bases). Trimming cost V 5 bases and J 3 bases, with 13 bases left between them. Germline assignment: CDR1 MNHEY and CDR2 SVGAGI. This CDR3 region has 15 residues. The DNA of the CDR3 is TGTGCCAGCAGTCTCAGGGGGGACGACACCGGGGAGCTGTTTTTT. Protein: CASSLRGDDTGELFF.

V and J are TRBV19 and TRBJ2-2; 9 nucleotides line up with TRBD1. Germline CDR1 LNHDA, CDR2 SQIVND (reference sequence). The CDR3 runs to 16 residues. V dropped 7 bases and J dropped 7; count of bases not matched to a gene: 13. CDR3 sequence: CASTKTGTGRIGELFF. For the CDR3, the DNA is TGTGCCAGTACCAAGACCGGGACAGGGCGGATCGGGGAGCTGTTTTTT.

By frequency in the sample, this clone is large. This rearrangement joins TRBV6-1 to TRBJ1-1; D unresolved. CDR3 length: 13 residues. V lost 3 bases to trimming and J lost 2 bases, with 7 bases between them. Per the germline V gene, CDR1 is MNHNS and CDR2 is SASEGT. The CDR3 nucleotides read TGTGCCAGCAGTGATACAGAAAACACTGAAGCTTTCTTT. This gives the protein CASSDTENTEAFF.

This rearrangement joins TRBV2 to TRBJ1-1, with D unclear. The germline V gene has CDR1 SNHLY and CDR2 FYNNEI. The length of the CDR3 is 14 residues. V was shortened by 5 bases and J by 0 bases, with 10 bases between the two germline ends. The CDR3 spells CASSRLTVNTEAFF. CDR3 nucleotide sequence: TGTGCCAGCAGTCGTTTAACCGTGAACACTGAAGCTTTCTTT.

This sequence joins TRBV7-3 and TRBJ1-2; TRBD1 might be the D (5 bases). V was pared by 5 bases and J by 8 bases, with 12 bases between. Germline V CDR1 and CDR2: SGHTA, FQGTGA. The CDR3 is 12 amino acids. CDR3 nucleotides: TGTGCCAGCAGCAACATGGGGGAAGGCTACACCTTC. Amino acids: CASSNMGEGYTF.

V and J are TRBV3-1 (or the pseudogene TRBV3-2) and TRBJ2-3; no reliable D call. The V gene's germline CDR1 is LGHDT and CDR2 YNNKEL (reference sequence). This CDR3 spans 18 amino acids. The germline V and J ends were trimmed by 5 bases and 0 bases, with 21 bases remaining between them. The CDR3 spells CASSFFRYHKPSTDTQYF. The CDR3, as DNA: TGTGCCAGCAGCTTTTTCCGCTACCATAAACCTAGCACAGATACGCAGTATTTT.

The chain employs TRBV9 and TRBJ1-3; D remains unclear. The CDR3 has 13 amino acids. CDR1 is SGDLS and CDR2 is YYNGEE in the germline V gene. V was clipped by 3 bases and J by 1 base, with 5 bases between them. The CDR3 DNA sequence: TGTGCCAGCAGCGCCGGGTCTGGAAACACCATATATTTT. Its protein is CASSAGSGNTIYF. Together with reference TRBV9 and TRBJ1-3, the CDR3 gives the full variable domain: DSGVTQTPKHLITATGQRVTLRCSPRSGDLSVYWYQQSLDQGLQFLIQYYNGEERAKGNILERFSAQQFPDLHSELNLSSLELGDSALYFCASSAGSGNTIYFGEGSWLTVV.

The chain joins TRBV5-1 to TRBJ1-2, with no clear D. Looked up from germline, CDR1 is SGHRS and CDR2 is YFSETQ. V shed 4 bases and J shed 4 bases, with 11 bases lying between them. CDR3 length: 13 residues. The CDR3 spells CASSGLTSYGYTF. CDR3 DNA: TGCGCCAGCAGCGGTCTAACCTCCTATGGCTACACCTTC.

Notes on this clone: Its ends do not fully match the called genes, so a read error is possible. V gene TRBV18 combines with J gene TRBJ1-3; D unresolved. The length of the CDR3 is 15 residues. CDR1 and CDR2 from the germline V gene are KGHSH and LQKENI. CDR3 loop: CANSPQPLSGNTIYF. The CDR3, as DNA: TGTGCCAACTCACCCCAGCCCCTCTCTGGAAACACCATATATTTT.

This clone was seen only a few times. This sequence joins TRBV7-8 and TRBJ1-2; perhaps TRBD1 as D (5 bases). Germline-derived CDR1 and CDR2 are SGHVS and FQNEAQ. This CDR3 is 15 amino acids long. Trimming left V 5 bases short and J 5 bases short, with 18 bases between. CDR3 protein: CASSPGRGTGYGYTF. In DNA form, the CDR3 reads TGTGCCAGCAGCCCTGGACGGGGGACTGGGTATGGCTACACCTTC.

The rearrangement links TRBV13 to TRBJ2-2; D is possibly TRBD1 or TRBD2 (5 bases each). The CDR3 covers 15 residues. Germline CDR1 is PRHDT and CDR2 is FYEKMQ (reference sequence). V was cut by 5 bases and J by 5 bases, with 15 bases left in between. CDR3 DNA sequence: TGTGCCAGCAGCCAGGGCTCGAGGGAAACCGGGGAGCTGTTTTTT. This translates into CASSQGSRETGELFF.

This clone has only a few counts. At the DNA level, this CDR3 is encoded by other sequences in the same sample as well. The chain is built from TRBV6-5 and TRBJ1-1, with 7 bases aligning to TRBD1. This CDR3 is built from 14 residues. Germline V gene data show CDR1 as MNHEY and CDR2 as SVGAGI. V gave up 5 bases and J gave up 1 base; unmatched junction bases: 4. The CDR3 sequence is CASSTGTENTEAFF. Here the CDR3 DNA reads TGTGCCAGCAGTACTGGGACAGAGAACACTGAAGCTTTCTTT.

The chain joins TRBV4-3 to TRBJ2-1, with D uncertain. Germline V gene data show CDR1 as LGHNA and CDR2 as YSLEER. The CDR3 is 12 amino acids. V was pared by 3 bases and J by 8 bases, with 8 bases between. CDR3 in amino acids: CASSQVDDEQFF. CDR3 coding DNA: TGCGCCAGCAGCCAGGTTGACGATGAGCAGTTCTTC.

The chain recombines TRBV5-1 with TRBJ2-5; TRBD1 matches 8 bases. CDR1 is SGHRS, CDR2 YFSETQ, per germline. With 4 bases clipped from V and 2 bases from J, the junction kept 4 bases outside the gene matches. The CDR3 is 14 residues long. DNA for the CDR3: TGCGCCAGCAGCGTCGGACAGGGTCAAGAGACCCAGTACTTC. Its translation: CASSVGQGQETQYF.

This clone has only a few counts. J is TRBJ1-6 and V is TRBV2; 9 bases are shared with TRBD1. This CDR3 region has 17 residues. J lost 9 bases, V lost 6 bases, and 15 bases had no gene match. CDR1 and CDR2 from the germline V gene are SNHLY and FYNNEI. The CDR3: CASSPSAGQGLSSPLHF. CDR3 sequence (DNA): TGTGCCAGCAGCCCCTCTGCGGGACAGGGCCTGAGTTCACCCCTCCACTTT. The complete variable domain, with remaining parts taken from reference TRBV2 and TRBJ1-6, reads EPEVTQTPSHQVTQMGQEVILRCVPISNHLYFYWYRQILGQKVEFLVSFYNNEISEKSEIFDDQFSVERPDGSNFTLKIRSTKLEDSAMYFCASSPSAGQGLSSPLHFGNGTRLTVT.

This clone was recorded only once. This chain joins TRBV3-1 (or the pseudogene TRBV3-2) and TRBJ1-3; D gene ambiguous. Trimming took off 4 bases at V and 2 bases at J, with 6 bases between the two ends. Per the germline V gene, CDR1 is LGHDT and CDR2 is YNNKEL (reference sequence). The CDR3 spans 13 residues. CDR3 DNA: TGTGCCAGCAGCCTGACGGCTGGAAACACCATATATTTT. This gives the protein CASSLTAGNTIYF.

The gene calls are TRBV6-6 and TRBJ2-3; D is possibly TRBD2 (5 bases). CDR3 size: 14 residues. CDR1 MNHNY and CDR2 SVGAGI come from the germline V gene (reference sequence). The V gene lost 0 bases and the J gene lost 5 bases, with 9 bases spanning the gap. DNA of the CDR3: TGTGCCAGCAGTTACTCGGAGGTGGGAGATACGCAGTATTTT. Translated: CASSYSEVGDTQYF.

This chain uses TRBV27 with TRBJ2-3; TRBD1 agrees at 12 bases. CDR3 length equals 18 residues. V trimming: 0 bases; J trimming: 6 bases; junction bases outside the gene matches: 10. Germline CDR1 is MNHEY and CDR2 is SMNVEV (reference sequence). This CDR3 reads CASSLSLGTGGPRDTQYF. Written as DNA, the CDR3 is TGTGCCAGCAGTTTATCGTTAGGGACAGGGGGCCCTCGGGATACGCAGTATTTT.

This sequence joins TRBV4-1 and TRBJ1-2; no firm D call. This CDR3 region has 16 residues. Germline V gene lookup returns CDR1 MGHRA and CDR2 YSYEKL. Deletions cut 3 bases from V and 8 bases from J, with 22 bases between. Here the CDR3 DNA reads TGCGCCAGCAGCCATACGCAGGAGACCCCACTATGGGGCTACACCTTC. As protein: CASSHTQETPLWGYTF.

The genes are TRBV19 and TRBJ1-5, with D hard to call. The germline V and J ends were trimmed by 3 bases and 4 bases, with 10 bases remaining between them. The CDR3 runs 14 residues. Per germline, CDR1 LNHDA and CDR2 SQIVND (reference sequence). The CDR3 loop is CASSISLPNQPQHF. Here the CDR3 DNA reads TGTGCCAGTAGTATTTCGCTCCCAAATCAGCCCCAGCATTTT.

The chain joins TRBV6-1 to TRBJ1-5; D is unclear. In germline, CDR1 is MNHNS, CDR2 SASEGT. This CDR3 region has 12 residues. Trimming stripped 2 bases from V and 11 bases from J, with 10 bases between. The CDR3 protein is CASSEWLRAQHF. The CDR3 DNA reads TGTGCCAGCAGTGAATGGCTGAGGGCCCAGCATTTT.

CDR3 loop: CASSRRDRYGYTF. The CDR3 DNA is TGTGCCAGCAGTCGCCGGGACAGATATGGCTACACCTTC. The chain joins TRBV6-2 or TRBV6-3 to TRBJ1-2; TRBD1 matches at 7 bases. CDR3 length: 13 amino acids. V lost 5 bases to trimming and J lost 5 bases; unmatched junction nucleotides: 5. The germline V gene has CDR1 MNHEY and CDR2 SVGEGT.

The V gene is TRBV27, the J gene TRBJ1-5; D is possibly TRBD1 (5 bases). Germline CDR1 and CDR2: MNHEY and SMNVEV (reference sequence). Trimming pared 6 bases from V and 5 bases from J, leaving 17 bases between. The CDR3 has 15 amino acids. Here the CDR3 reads CASSPRDPGHQPQHF. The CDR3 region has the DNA TGTGCCAGCAGCCCCCGGGACCCTGGGCATCAGCCCCAGCATTTT.

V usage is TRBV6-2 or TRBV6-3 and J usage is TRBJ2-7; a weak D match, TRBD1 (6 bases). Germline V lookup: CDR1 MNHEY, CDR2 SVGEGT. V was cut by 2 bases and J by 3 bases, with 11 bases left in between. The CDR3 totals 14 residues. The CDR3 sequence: CASSYGTGNYEQYV. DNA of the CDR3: TGTGCCAGCAGTTACGGTACAGGGAACTACGAGCAGTACGTC.

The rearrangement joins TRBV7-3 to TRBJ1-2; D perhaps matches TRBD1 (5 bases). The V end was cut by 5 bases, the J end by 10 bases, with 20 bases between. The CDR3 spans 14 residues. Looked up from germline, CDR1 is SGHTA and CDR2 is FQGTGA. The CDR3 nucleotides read TGTGCCAGCAGCCCCCACCCTGGGACGGAGTCCTACACCTTC. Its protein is CASSPHPGTESYTF.

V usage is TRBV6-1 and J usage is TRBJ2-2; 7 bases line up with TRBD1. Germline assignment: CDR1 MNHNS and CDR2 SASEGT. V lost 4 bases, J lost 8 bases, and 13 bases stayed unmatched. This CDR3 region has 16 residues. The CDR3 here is CASSVRDSSLRGELFF. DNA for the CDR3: TGTGCCAGCAGTGTCCGGGACAGCTCTTTAAGGGGGGAGCTGTTTTTT.

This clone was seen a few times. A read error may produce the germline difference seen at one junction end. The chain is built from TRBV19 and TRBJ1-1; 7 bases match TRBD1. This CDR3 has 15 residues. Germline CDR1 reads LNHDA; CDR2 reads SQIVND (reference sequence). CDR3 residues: CASRMEGAANTEAFF. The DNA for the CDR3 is TGTGCCAGTCGTATGGAGGGGGCCGCGAACACTGAAGCTTTCTTT.

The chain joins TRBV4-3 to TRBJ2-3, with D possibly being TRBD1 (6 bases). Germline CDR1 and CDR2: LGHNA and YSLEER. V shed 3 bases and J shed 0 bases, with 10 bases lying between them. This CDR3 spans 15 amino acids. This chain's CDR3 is CASSQDRSSTDTQYF. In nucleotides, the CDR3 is TGCGCCAGCAGCCAGGACAGAAGTAGCACAGATACGCAGTATTTT.